The next 29 T cell receptor beta chains were all read from a single sample in a study of blood T cell repertoires in COVID-19. Produced via immunoSEQ multiplex PCR; TCRdb's table is partial and in-frame only. This table holds 150,000 to 200,000 clones, around nine tenths found once. The specimen was peripheral blood. Every receptor here comes from a man in his fifties or sixties with active or convalescent COVID-19.

J is TRBJ1-1 and V is TRBV10-3; a possible D gene is TRBD1 (5 bases). The V and J ends lost 0 bases and 7 bases respectively, with 9 bases between them. Germline V CDR1 and CDR2: ENHRY, SYGVKD. CDR3 length: 13 amino acids. In DNA form, the CDR3 reads TGTGCCATCAGTGAGTCCAGACAGCTTGAAGCTTTCTTT. It translates to CAISESRQLEAFF.

The chain uses TRBV6-4 and TRBJ1-1; D is perhaps TRBD1 (5 bases). V shed 6 bases and J shed 4 bases, with 12 bases lying between them. Germline assignment: CDR1 MRHNA and CDR2 SNTAGT. This CDR3 is 13 amino acids long. The CDR3 nucleotides read TGTGCCAGCAGCCTACAGGAAGGCACTGAAGCTTTCTTT. Translating it yields CASSLQEGTEAFF.

CDR3 DNA: TGTGCCAGCAGTCACCGTTGGGGGGTTGATGAAAAACTGTTTTTT. This encodes CASSHRWGVDEKLFF. This rearrangement joins TRBV27 to TRBJ1-4, with a possible D match to TRBD1 (5 bases). CDR3 length equals 15 residues. From germline, CDR1 is MNHEY and CDR2 SMNVEV (reference sequence). V lost 5 bases to trimming and J lost 6 bases, with 16 bases between them.

V and J are TRBV7-6 and TRBJ2-1, with TRBD2 matching 16 bases. With 4 bases clipped from V and 6 bases from J, the junction kept 9 bases outside the gene matches. The length of the CDR3 is 18 residues. Germline-derived CDR1 and CDR2 are SGHVS and FNYEAQ. CDR3 sequence reads: CASSWSGTSGGAGNEQFF. CDR3 bases: TGTGCCAGCAGCTGGTCCGGGACTAGCGGGGGGGCTGGCAATGAGCAGTTCTTC. The full variable domain, rest sourced from reference TRBV7-6 and TRBJ2-1, is GAGVSQSPRYKVTKRGQDVALRCDPISGHVSLYWYRQALGQGPEFLTYFNYEAQQDKSGLPNDRFSAERPEGSISTLTIQRTEQRDSAMYRCASSWSGTSGGAGNEQFFGPGTRLTVL.

The chain links TRBV6-5 to TRBJ1-1; D is perhaps TRBD1 (6 bases). The V and J ends lost 5 bases and 2 bases respectively, with 12 bases between them. The CDR3 spans 14 residues. Germline CDR1 MNHEY, CDR2 SVGAGI. CDR3 in amino acids: CASSNNRDNTEAFF. The CDR3 DNA is TGTGCCAGCAGTAACAACAGGGACAACACTGAAGCTTTCTTT.

The V gene is TRBV7-2, the J gene TRBJ1-2; D might be TRBD1 (6 bases). With 5 bases removed from V and 6 bases from J, the gap between germline ends came to 16 bases. CDR1 is SGHTA and CDR2 is FQGNSA in the germline V gene. The CDR3 sequence is 14 residues long. The DNA for the CDR3 is TGTGCCAGCAGCGTACCCTCACAGGGAGATGGCTACACCTTC. Amino acids: CASSVPSQGDGYTF.

The chain uses TRBV19 and TRBJ1-2, with 9 bases that match TRBD1. After removal of 6 bases from V and 1 base from J, the junction contained 3 bases not matched to a gene. Germline-derived CDR1 and CDR2 are LNHDA and SQIVND (reference sequence). This CDR3 comprises 14 residues. CDR3 in DNA: TGTGCCAGTAGACGACAGGGGGTTAACTATGGCTACACCTTC. Translation: CASRRQGVNYGYTF. The full variable domain, rest sourced from reference TRBV19 and TRBJ1-2, is DGGITQSPKYLFRKEGQNVTLSCEQNLNHDAMYWYRQDPGQGLRLIYYSQIVNDFQKGDIAEGYSVSREKKESFPLTVTSAQKNPTAFYLCASRRQGVNYGYTFGSGTRLTVV.

This rearrangement joins TRBV20-1 to TRBJ1-4; D call uncertain. This CDR3 spans 13 amino acids. The V end lost 3 bases, the J end lost 3 bases, and 8 bases lay between the germline ends. Germline V CDR1 and CDR2: DFQATT, SNEGSKA (reference sequence). CDR3: CSASPEPNEKLFF. For the CDR3, the DNA is TGCAGTGCTAGTCCAGAACCTAATGAAAAACTGTTTTTT.

The gene calls are TRBV5-4 and TRBJ1-1; a weak D match, TRBD1 (6 bases). Per the germline V gene, CDR1 is SGHNT and CDR2 is YYREEE (reference sequence). V was shortened by 2 bases and J by 1 base, with 12 bases between the two germline ends. The CDR3 has 15 residues. The CDR3 region is CASSFPRGPNTEAFF. The CDR3 DNA sequence: TGTGCCAGCAGCTTCCCCAGGGGCCCGAACACTGAAGCTTTCTTT.

The V gene is TRBV21-1, the J gene TRBJ1-5; the tabulated D call, TRBD1, remains unverified against the DNA. TRBV21-1 is a pseudogene segment. This CDR3 comprises 19 residues. The DNA of the CDR3 is TGTGCCAGCTCTAAGGGGGGACAGCATCTTCTTGCTAGCAATCAGCCCCAGCATTTT. Residues: CASSKGGQHLLASNQPQHF.

The rearrangement links TRBV10-1 to TRBJ2-1, with 10 bases aligning to TRBD2. This CDR3 has 15 residues. Germline V CDR1 and CDR2: WNHNN, SYGVQD (reference sequence). V was pared by 5 bases and J by 3 bases, with 4 bases of the junction left unmatched. The CDR3 DNA is TGCGCCAGCAGTCTAGCGGGGGAGAGCTACAATGAGCAGTTCTTC. Translated: CASSLAGESYNEQFF.

J is TRBJ2-7 and V is TRBV11-3; a weak D match, TRBD2 (6 bases). This CDR3 is 13 amino acids long. CDR1 is SGHNT and CDR2 is YENEEA in the germline V gene. With 5 bases removed from V and 8 bases from J, the gap between germline ends came to 16 bases. The CDR3, as DNA: TGTGCCAGCAGCCCCGGGACTTCCTTCCAGCAGTACTTC. This encodes CASSPGTSFQQYF.

The rearrangement joins TRBV7-9 to TRBJ2-3; the D gene is possibly TRBD1 (5 bases). Between the trimmed V and J ends, which lost 1 base and 6 bases, there was a span of 11 bases. Germline lookup yields CDR1 SEHNR and CDR2 FQNEAQ (reference sequence). This CDR3 contains 14 residues. The CDR3 reads CASSLGGPLDTQYF. DNA of the CDR3: TGTGCCAGCAGCTTAGGGGGCCCGCTGGATACGCAGTATTTT.

The chain links TRBV9 to TRBJ2-2; TRBD1 matches at 12 bases. The CDR3 has 17 residues. Germline V gene lookup returns CDR1 SGDLS and CDR2 YYNGEE. V was clipped by 1 base and J by 5 bases; unmatched bases: 6. The DNA for the CDR3 is TGTGCCAGCAGCGTATCCGGGACAGGGGGCCGGACCGGGGAGCTGTTTTTT. Protein sequence: CASSVSGTGGRTGELFF. Full variable domain (rest looked up from reference TRBV9 and TRBJ2-2): DSGVTQTPKHLITATGQRVTLRCSPRSGDLSVYWYQQSLDQGLQFLIQYYNGEERAKGNILERFSAQQFPDLHSELNLSSLELGDSALYFCASSVSGTGGRTGELFFGEGSRLTVL.

The gene calls are TRBV7-6 and TRBJ2-1, with a weak D call TRBD2 (5 bases). CDR3 size: 15 residues. V shed 1 base and J shed 4 bases, with 11 bases lying between them. Germline lookup yields CDR1 SGHVS and CDR2 FNYEAQ. CDR3 DNA sequence: TGTGCCAGCAGCTTAGTTAGCGCGAGGTACAATGAGCAGTTCTTC. It yields the protein CASSLVSARYNEQFF. Full variable domain (rest looked up from reference TRBV7-6 and TRBJ2-1): GAGVSQSPRYKVTKRGQDVALRCDPISGHVSLYWYRQALGQGPEFLTYFNYEAQQDKSGLPNDRFSAERPEGSISTLTIQRTEQRDSAMYRCASSLVSARYNEQFFGPGTRLTVL.

This chain connects TRBV12-3 or TRBV12-4 to TRBJ1-5; the D is unclear. The CDR3 runs to 13 residues. V was shortened by 2 bases and J by 3 bases, with 5 bases between the two germline ends. The CDR3 nucleotides read TGTGCCAGCAGTTTAAACTTCAATCAGCCCCAGCATTTT. This sequence encodes CASSLNFNQPQHF.

CDR3 nucleotide sequence: TGTGCCAGCAGCTCGGGACTAGCGGGAGTCCAGGGCAATGAGCAGTTCTTC. This encodes CASSSGLAGVQGNEQFF. This chain links TRBV28 with TRBJ2-1, with 14 positions matching TRBD2. The CDR3 has 17 residues. V lost 6 bases to trimming and J lost 6 bases; unmatched junction nucleotides: 10. Germline V gene lookup returns CDR1 MDHEN and CDR2 SYDVKM. Full variable domain (remainder filled in from reference TRBV28 and TRBJ2-1): DVKVTQSSRYLVKRTGEKVFLECVQDMDHENMFWYRQDPGLGLRLIYFSYDVKMKEKGDIPEGYSVSREKKERFSLILESASTNQTSMYLCASSSGLAGVQGNEQFFGPGTRLTVL.

The chain has TRBV27 and TRBJ1-5, with D hard to call. Trimming shortened V by 5 bases and J by 5 bases, and 16 bases separated the two germline ends. Germline V gives CDR1 MNHEY, CDR2 SMNVEV (reference sequence). There are 15 residues in the CDR3. Written as DNA, the CDR3 is TGTGCCAGCAGTCCGCGTTGGGTCAGCGATCAGCCCCAGCATTTT. This sequence encodes CASSPRWVSDQPQHF.

This clone was counted many times. The chain recombines TRBV29-1 with TRBJ2-1, with 8 bases lining up with TRBD2. V lost 5 bases to trimming and J lost 9 bases; unmatched junction nucleotides: 9. This CDR3 has 13 amino acids. The V gene's germline CDR1 is SQVTM and CDR2 ANQGSEA. CDR3: CSVRRTSGGEQFF. The CDR3 nucleotides are TGCAGCGTTCGCAGAACCAGCGGGGGTGAGCAGTTCTTC.

This chain joins TRBV19 and TRBJ2-7; possible D gene TRBD2, 5 bases. Germline values: CDR1 LNHDA, CDR2 SQIVND (reference sequence). This CDR3 has 11 amino acids. Trimming shortened V by 8 bases and J by 4 bases, and 9 bases separated the two germline ends. CDR3 nucleotides: TGTGCCAGTGGACTGGCTTACGAGCAGTACTTC. Its protein is CASGLAYEQYF.

This CDR3 reads CASSPTGVTGELFF. DNA for the CDR3: TGCGCCAGCAGTCCAACAGGGGTAACCGGGGAGCTGTTTTTT. This chain connects TRBV5-1 to TRBJ2-2; 7 positions match TRBD1. This CDR3 has 14 amino acids. Germline values: CDR1 SGHRS, CDR2 YFSETQ. J gave up 5 bases and V 5 bases, and 6 bases lay outside the gene matches.

V is TRBV19 and J is TRBJ1-5, with D hard to call. CDR3 length equals 18 residues. The V end was cut by 3 bases, the J end by 6 bases, with 24 bases between. Per germline, CDR1 LNHDA and CDR2 SQIVND (reference sequence). CDR3 protein: CASSIGAVGFSRSQPQHF. CDR3 sequence (DNA): TGTGCCAGTAGTATTGGTGCAGTCGGATTCAGTAGGAGTCAGCCCCAGCATTTT.

Only a few counts were recorded for this clone. The CDR3 bases are TGCAGTGCTAGTTGGGGCAACTCCTATGGCTACACCTTC. It is translated as CSASWGNSYGYTF. The J gene is TRBJ1-2, the V gene TRBV20-1; D might be TRBD1 (5 bases). The CDR3 length is 13 residues. Trimming took off 3 bases at V and 4 bases at J, with 12 bases between the two ends. Germline loops: CDR1 DFQATT, CDR2 SNEGSKA (reference sequence).

The J gene is TRBJ1-4, the V gene TRBV7-2, with 9 bases fitting TRBD1. This CDR3 has 14 residues. Unmatched junction bases numbered 7, after V lost 6 bases and J lost 8 bases. Germline-derived CDR1 and CDR2 are SGHTA and FQGNSA. CDR3 residues: CASSRTGEREKLFF. The CDR3 coding sequence is TGTGCCAGCAGTCGGACAGGGGAACGAGAAAAACTGTTTTTT.

This sequence joins TRBV5-4 and TRBJ2-3; no clear D. CDR3 length equals 13 residues. CDR1 is SGHNT and CDR2 is YYREEE in the germline V gene (reference sequence). V gave up 4 bases and J gave up 2 bases, with 8 bases separating them. The DNA of the CDR3 is TGTGCCAGCAGCCCCGGTAACACAGATACGCAGTATTTT. It yields the protein CASSPGNTDTQYF.

The chain couples TRBV6-5 to TRBJ1-5; D is ambiguous. CDR1 and CDR2 (germline): MNHEY, SVGAGI. There are 14 residues in the CDR3. The V and J ends lost 6 bases and 9 bases respectively, with 18 bases between them. The CDR3 DNA reads TGTGCCAGCAGCTCCCGGGATCCGACATTGCCCCAGCATTTT. Its protein is CASSSRDPTLPQHF.

The CDR3 sequence: CASSPDSQRRDTQYF. CDR3 DNA: TGTGCCAGCAGCCCGGATTCCCAGCGGAGAGATACGCAGTATTTT. This rearrangement joins TRBV3-1 (or the pseudogene TRBV3-2) to TRBJ2-3; D possibly corresponds to TRBD2 (5 bases). There are 15 residues in the CDR3. Trimming pared 4 bases from V and 5 bases from J, leaving 16 bases between. Germline V CDR1 and CDR2: LGHDT, YNNKEL (reference sequence).

In this sample, this clone turned up once. The gene calls are TRBV19 and TRBJ2-1; D possibly corresponds to TRBD2 (6 bases). The CDR3 runs 15 residues. CDR1 is LNHDA, CDR2 SQIVND, per germline (reference sequence). V was cut by 3 bases and J by 3 bases, with 12 bases left in between. Here the CDR3 DNA reads TGTGCCAGTAGTATTGGGGGGTGGAACTACAATGAGCAGTTCTTC. Protein: CASSIGGWNYNEQFF.

The chain is built from TRBV19 and TRBJ2-7; the match to TRBD1 covers 7 bases. CDR3 length equals 15 residues. Unmatched junction bases numbered 12, after V lost 3 bases and J lost 7 bases. Germline CDR1 reads LNHDA; CDR2 reads SQIVND (reference sequence). CDR3 bases: TGTGCCAGTAGTATGGTATTAGGACAGGCAGGGGAGCAGTACTTC. It codes for CASSMVLGQAGEQYF. The full variable domain, completed using reference TRBV19 and TRBJ2-7, is DGGITQSPKYLFRKEGQNVTLSCEQNLNHDAMYWYRQDPGQGLRLIYYSQIVNDFQKGDIAEGYSVSREKKESFPLTVTSAQKNPTAFYLCASSMVLGQAGEQYFGPGTRLTVT.